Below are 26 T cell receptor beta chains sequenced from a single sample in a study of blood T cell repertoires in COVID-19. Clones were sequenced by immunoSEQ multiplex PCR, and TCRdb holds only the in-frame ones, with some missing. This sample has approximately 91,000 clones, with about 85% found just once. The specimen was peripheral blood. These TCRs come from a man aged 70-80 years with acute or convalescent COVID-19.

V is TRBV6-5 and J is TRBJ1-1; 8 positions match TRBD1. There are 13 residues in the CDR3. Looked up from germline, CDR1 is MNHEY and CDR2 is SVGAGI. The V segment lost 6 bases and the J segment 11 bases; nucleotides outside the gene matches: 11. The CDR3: CASRPGQGREAFF. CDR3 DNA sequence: TGTGCCAGCAGGCCCGGACAGGGACGGGAGGCTTTCTTT.

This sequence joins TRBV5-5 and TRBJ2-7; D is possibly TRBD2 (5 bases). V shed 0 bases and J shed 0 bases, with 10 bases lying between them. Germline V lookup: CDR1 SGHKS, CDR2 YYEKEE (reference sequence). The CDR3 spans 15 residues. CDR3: CASSLGRGSSYEQYV. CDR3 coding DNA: TGTGCCAGCAGCTTGGGACGGGGAAGCTCCTACGAGCAGTACGTC.

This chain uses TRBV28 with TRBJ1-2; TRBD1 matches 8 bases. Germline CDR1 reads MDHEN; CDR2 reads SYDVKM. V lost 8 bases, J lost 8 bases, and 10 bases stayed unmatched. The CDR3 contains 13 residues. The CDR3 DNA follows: TGTGCCAGCCGAAAGCAGGGGGCGAACGGCTACACCTTC. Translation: CASRKQGANGYTF.

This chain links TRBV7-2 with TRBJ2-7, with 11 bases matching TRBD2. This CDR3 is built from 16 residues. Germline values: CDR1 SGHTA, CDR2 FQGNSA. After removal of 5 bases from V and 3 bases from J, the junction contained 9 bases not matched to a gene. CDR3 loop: CASSRRGLAAIYEQYF. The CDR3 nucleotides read TGTGCCAGCAGCCGCCGGGGACTAGCGGCAATCTACGAGCAGTACTTC.

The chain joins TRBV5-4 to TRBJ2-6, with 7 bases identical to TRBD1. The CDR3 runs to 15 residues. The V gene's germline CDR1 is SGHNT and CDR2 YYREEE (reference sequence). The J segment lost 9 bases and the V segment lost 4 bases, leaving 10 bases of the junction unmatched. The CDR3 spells CASSQGQELYNVLTF. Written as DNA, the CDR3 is TGTGCCAGCAGCCAAGGACAGGAACTCTACAACGTCCTGACTTTC.

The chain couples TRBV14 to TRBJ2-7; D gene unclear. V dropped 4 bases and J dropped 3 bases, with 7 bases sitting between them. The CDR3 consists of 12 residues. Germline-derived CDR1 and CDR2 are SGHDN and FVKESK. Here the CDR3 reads CASSRQYYEQYF. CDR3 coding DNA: TGTGCCAGCAGCCGCCAGTACTACGAGCAGTACTTC.

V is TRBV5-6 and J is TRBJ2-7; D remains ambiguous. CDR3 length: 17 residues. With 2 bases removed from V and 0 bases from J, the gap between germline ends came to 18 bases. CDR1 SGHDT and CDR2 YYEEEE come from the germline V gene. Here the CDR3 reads CASSFILTAGDSYEQYV. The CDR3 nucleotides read TGTGCCAGCAGCTTCATCTTGACCGCTGGAGACTCCTACGAGCAGTACGTC.

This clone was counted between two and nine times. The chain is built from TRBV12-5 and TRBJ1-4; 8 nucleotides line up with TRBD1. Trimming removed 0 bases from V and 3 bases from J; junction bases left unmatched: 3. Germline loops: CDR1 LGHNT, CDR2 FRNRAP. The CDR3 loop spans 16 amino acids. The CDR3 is CASGLVRTGPNEKLFF. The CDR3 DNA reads TGTGCTAGTGGTTTGGTACGGACAGGGCCTAATGAAAAACTGTTTTTT.

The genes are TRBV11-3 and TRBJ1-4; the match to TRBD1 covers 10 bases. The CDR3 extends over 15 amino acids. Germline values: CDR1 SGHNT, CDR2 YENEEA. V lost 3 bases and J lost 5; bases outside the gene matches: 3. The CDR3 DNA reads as TGTGCCAGCAGCTTGGGGACAGGGGAGAATGAAAAACTGTTTTTT. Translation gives CASSLGTGENEKLFF.

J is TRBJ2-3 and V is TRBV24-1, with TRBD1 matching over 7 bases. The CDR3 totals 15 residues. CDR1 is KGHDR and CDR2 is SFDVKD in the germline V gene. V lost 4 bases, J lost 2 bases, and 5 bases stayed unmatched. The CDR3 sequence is CATSETGQNTDTQYF. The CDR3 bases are TGTGCCACCAGTGAAACGGGACAGAACACAGATACGCAGTATTTT.

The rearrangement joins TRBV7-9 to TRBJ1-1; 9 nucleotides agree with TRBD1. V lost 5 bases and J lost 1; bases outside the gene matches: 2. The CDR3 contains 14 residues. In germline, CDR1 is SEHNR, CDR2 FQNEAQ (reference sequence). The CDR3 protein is CASSLGQGNTEAFF. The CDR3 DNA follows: TGTGCCAGCAGCCTGGGACAGGGGAACACTGAAGCTTTCTTT.

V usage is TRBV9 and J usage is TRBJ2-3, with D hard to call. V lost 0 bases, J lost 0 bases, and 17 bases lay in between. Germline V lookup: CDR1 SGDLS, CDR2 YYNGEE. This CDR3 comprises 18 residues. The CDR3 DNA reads TGTGCCAGCAGCGTAGATCCCCACCTCCAGACTAGCACAGATACGCAGTATTTT. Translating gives CASSVDPHLQTSTDTQYF.

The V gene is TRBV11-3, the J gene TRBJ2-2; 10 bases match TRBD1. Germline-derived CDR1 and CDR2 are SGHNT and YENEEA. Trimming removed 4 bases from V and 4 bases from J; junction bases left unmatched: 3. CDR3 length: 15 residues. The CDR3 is CASSSGQGGTGELFF. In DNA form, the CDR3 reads TGTGCCAGCAGCTCCGGACAGGGGGGCACCGGGGAGCTGTTTTTT.

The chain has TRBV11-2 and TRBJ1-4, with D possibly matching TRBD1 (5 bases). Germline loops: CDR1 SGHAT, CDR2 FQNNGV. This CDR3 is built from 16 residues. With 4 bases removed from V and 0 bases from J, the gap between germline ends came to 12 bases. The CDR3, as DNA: TGTGCCAGCAGCTCTCCAGGGACTGCAACTAATGAAAAACTGTTTTTT. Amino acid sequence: CASSSPGTATNEKLFF.

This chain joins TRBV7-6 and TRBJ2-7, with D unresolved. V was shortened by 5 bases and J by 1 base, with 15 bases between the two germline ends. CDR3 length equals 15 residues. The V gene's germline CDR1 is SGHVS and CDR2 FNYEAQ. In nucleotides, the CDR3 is TGTGCCAGCAGCCCAGTCAGAGGTGAATCCTACGAGCAGTACGTC. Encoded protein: CASSPVRGESYEQYV.

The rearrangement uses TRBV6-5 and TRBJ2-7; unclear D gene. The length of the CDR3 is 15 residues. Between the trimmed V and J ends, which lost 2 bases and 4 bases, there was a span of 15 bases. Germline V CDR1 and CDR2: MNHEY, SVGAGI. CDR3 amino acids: CASSYQAAPGYEQYF. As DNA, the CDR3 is TGTGCCAGCAGTTACCAGGCCGCCCCCGGATACGAGCAGTACTTC.

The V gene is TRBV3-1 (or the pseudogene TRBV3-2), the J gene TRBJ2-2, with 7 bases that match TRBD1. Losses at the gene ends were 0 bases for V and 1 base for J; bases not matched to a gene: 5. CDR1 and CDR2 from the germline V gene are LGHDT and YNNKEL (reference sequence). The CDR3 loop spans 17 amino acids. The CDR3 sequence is CASSQELGGWNTGELFF. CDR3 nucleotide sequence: TGTGCCAGCAGCCAAGAATTAGGGGGCTGGAACACCGGGGAGCTGTTTTTT.

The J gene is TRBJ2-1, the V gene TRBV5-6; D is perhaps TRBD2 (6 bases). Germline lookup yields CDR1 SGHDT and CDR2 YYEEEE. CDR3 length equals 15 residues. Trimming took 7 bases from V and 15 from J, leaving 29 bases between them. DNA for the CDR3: TGTGCCAGCCACATCGGATTCTTGGACGGGCGGGATGGGTTCTTC. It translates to CASHIGFLDGRDGFF.

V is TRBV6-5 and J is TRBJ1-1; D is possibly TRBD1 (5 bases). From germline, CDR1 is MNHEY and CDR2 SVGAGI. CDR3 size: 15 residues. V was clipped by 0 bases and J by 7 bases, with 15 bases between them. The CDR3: CASSYSAGGSNEAFF. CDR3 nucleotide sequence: TGTGCCAGCAGTTACTCCGCCGGGGGGAGTAATGAAGCTTTCTTT.

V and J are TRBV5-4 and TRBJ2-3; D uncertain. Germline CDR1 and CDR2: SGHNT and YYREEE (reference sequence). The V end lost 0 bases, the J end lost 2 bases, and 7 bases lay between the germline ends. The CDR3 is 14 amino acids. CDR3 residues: CASSLELSTDTQYF. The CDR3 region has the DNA TGTGCCAGCAGCTTGGAACTGTCCACAGATACGCAGTATTTT.

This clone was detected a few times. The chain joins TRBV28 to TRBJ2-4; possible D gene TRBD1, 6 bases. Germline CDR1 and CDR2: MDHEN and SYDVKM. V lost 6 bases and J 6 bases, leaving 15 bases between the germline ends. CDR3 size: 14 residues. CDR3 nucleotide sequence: TGTGCCAGCAGCTCCAGCGACAGGACAAACATTCAGTACTTC. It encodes CASSSSDRTNIQYF. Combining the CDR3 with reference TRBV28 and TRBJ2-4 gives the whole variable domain DVKVTQSSRYLVKRTGEKVFLECVQDMDHENMFWYRQDPGLGLRLIYFSYDVKMKEKGDIPEGYSVSREKKERFSLILESASTNQTSMYLCASSSSDRTNIQYFGAGTRLSVL.

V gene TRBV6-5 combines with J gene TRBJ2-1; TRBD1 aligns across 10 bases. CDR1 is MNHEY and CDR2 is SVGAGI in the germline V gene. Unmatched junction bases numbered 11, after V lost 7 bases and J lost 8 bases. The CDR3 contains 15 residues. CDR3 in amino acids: CASILDRGLFDEQFF. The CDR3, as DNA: TGTGCCAGCATCCTCGACAGGGGGCTCTTCGATGAGCAGTTCTTC.

The CDR3: CASSQDAARADEQFF. The DNA of the CDR3 is TGCGCCAGCAGCCAAGATGCGGCTCGAGCCGATGAGCAGTTCTTC. V usage is TRBV4-1 and J usage is TRBJ2-1; no firm D call. Germline assignment: CDR1 MGHRA and CDR2 YSYEKL. The CDR3 sequence is 15 residues long. With 0 bases removed from V and 8 bases from J, the gap between germline ends came to 14 bases.

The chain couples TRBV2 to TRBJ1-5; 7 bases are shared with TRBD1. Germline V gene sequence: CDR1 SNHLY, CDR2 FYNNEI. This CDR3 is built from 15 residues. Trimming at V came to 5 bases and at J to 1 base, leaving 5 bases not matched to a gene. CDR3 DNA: TGTGCCAGCAGTAAAGGCAGGGGGAGCAATCAGCCCCAGCATTTT. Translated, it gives CASSKGRGSNQPQHF.

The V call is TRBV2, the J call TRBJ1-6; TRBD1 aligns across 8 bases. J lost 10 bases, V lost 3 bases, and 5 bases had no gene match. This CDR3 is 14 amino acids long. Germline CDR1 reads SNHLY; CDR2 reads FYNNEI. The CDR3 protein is CASSETRGRSPLHF. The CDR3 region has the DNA TGTGCCAGCAGTGAGACCAGGGGGCGATCACCCCTCCACTTT.

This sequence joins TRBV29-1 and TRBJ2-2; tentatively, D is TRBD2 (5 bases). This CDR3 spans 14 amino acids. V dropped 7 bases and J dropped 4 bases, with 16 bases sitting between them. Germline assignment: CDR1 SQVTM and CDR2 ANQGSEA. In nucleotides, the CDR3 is TGCAGCGCCCGAAGATCGAGCGGCACCGGGGAGCTGTTTTTT. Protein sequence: CSARRSSGTGELFF.